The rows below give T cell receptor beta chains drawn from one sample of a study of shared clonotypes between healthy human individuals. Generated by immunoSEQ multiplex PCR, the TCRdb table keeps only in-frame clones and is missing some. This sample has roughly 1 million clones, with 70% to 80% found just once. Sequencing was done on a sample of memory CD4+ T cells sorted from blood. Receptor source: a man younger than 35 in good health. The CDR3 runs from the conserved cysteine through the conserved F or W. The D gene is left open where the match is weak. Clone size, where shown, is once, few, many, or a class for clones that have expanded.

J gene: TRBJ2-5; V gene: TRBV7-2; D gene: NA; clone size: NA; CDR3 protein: CASSPPGVGETQYF; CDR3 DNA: TGTGCCAGCAGCCCCCCAGGGGTGGGGGAGACCCAGTACTTC
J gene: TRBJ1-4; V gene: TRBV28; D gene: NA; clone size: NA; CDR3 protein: CASSLFGATNEKLFF; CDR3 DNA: TGTGCCAGCAGTTTATTTGGGGCAACTAATGAAAAACTGTTTTTT
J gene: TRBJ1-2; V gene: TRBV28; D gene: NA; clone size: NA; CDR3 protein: CASSTPEAVNYGYTF; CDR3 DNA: TGTGCCAGCAGCACCCCGGAGGCCGTTAACTATGGCTACACCTTC
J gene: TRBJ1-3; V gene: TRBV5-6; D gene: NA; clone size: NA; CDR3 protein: CASSLIWDSGNTIYF; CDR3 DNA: TGTGCCAGCAGCTTGATTTGGGACTCTGGAAACACCATATATTTT
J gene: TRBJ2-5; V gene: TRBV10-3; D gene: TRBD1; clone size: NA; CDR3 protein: CAISGSGGRVRYF; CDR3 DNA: TGTGCCATCAGTGGCTCAGGGGGAAGGGTGCGGTACTTC
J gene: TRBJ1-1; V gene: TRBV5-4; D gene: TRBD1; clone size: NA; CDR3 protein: CASSSEDRAITEAFF; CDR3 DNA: TGTGCCAGCAGTTCGGAAGACAGGGCCATCACTGAAGCTTTCTTT
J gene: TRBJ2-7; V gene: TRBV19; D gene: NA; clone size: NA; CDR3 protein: CASSATGGGSYEQYF; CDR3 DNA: TGTGCCAGTAGCGCGACAGGAGGGGGATCCTACGAGCAGTACTTC
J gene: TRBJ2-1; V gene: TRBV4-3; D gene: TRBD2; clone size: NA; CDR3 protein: CASSRKTEGLAGNEQFF; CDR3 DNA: TGCGCCAGCAGCCGGAAGACGGAAGGACTAGCGGGGAATGAGCAGTTCTTC
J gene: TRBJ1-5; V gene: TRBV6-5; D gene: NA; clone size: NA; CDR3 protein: CASSYTGQTPQHF; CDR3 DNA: TGTGCCAGCAGTTACACCGGACAGACCCCCCAGCATTTT
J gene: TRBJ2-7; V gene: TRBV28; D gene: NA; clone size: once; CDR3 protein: CASSLSKGGAGASEQYF; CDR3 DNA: TGTGCCAGCAGTTTATCCAAAGGGGGGGCAGGCGCCTCCGAGCAGTACTTC
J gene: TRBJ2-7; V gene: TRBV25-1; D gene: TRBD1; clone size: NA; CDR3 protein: CATQDRVTYEQYF; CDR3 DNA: TGTGCCACCCAGGACAGGGTGACCTACGAGCAGTACTTC
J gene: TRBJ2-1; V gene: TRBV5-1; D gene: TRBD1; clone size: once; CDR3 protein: CASSQGQHYNEQFF; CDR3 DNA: TGCGCCAGCAGCCAGGGACAGCACTACAATGAGCAGTTCTTC
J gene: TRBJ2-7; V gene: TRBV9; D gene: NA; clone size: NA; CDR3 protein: CASSPGPLSFEQYF; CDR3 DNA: TGTGCCAGCAGCCCTGGACCCCTGTCTTTCGAGCAGTACTTC
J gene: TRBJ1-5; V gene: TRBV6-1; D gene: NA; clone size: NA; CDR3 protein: CASSEALVSQAGEPQHF; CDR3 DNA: TGTGCCAGCAGTGAAGCCCTGGTCAGTCAAGCTGGGGAGCCCCAGCATTTT
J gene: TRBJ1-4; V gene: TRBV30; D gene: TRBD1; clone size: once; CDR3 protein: CAWSVGTGSTNEKLFF; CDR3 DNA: TGTGCCTGGAGTGTAGGGACAGGTTCAACTAATGAAAAACTGTTTTTT
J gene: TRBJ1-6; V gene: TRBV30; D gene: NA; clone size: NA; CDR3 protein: CAWTSARAGSPLHF; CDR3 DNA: TGTGCCTGGACATCCGCCAGGGCAGGCTCACCCCTCCACTTT
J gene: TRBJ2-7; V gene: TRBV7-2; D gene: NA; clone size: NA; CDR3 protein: CASSPGASGYEQYF; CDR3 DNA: TGTGCCAGCAGCCCCGGGGCCTCGGGCTACGAGCAGTACTTC
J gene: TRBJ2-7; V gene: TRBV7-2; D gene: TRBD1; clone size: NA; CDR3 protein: CASSPRQGGAYEQYF; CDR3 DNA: TGTGCCAGCAGCCCTCGACAGGGGGGGGCCTACGAGCAGTACTTC
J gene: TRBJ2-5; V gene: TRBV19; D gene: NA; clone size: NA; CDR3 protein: CASSYREGQETQYF; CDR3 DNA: TGTGCCAGTAGTTACAGGGAGGGCCAAGAGACCCAGTACTTC
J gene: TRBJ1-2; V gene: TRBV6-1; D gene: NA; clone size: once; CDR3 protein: CASSEAGLGGYTF; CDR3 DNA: TGTGCCAGCAGTGAAGCAGGGTTGGGCGGCTACACCTTC
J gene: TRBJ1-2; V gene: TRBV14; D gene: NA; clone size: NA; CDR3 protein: CASSQVVSRGYTF; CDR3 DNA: TGTGCCAGCAGCCAAGTGGTTAGTCGTGGCTACACCTTC
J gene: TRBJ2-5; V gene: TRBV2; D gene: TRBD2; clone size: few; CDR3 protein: CASSVAGGLEETQYF; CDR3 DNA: TGTGCCAGCAGTGTTGCGGGAGGGCTCGAAGAGACCCAGTACTTC
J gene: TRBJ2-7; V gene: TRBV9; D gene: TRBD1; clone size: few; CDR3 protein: CASSVAEGQGHEQYF; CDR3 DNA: TGTGCCAGCAGCGTAGCAGAGGGACAGGGCCACGAGCAGTACTTC
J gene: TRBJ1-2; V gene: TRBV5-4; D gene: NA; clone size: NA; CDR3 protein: CASSLVSGSAYGYTF; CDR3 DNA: TGTGCCAGCAGCTTAGTTTCAGGGTCGGCCTATGGCTACACCTTC
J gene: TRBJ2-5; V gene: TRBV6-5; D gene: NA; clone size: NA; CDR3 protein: CASARGPGETQYF; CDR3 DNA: TGTGCCAGCGCAAGGGGCCCGGGGGAGACCCAGTACTTC
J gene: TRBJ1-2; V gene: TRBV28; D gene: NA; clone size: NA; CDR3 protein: CASRSNYGYTF; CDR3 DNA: TGTGCCAGCCGCTCTAACTATGGCTACACCTTC
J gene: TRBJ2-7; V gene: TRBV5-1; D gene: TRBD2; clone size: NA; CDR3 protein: CASSTSGDSYEQYF; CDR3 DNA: TGCGCCAGCTCGACTAGCGGAGACTCCTACGAGCAGTACTTC
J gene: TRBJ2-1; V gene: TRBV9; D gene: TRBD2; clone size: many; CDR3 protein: CASSVGGGGSNEQFF; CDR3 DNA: TGTGCCAGCAGCGTAGGCGGCGGGGGGTCCAATGAGCAGTTCTTC
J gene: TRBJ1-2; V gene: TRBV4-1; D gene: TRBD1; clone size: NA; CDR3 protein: CASSQDGTGGHGYTF; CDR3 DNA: TGCGCCAGCAGCCAAGACGGGACAGGGGGCCATGGCTACACCTTC
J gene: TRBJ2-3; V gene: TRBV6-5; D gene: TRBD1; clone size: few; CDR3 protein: CASRRGQVSDTQYF; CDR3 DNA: TGTGCCAGCAGGAGGGGGCAGGTTTCAGATACGCAGTATTTT
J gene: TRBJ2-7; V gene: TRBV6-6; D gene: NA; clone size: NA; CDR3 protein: CASSSMGGSYEQYF; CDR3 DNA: TGTGCCAGCAGTTCTATGGGGGGCTCCTACGAGCAGTACTTC
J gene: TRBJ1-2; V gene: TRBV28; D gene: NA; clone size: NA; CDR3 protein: CASSSGVEGYTF; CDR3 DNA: TGTGCCAGCAGTTCAGGGGTGGAGGGCTACACCTTC
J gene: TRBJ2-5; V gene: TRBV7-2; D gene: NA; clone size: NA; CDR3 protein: CASSQPQTKHLQETQYF; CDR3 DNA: TGTGCCAGCAGCCAACCTCAAACCAAGCATTTACAAGAGACCCAGTACTTC
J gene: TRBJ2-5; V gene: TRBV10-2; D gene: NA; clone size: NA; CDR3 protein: CASAWAGRQETQYF; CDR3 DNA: TGCGCCAGCGCGTGGGCGGGGAGACAAGAGACCCAGTACTTC